This T cell receptor (beta chain) was sequenced during a study of blood T cell repertoires in COVID-19. Looking at the study overall: From the United States, Italy and Spain came samples of acute and convalescent COVID-19. PBMCs, B-cell-depleted T cells, or T cells were the source of the cDNA or gDNA that made up the material.

V trimming: 10 bases; J trimming: 3 bases; junction bases outside the gene matches: 9. Per the germline V gene, CDR1 is MNHEY and CDR2 is SVGAGI. This CDR3 region has 14 residues. Per the study methods: From reference gene primer amplification, estimates of nucleated cell counts were derived. Clones were sequenced by immunoSEQ multiplex PCR, and TCRdb holds only the in-frame ones, with some missing. For V, J and clone size, that table is used; D and trimming come from the DNA. The sample has a few hundred thousand clones; roughly 89% are singletons. The rearrangement links TRBV6-5 to TRBJ2-7; 10 bases fit TRBD2. Sequencing was performed on peripheral blood. The origin of this receptor is a woman in her thirties or forties who had recovered from COVID-19. CDR3 nucleotide sequence: TGTGCCACCGGTAGCGGGAGGTTTCGCTACGAGCAGTACTTC. This sequence encodes CATGSGRFRYEQYF.